Described below is a single T cell receptor (beta chain) sequence and its context. The study recruited exposed participants who had met a COVID-19 case within 2 weeks before entry. The data originate from a study of blood T cell repertoires in COVID-19. How the authors handled the data: Using reference gene primer amplification, nucleated cell counts were estimated. Clones were read by immunoSEQ multiplex PCR, and TCRdb kept only the in-frame ones, dropping some. The V and J calls and the clone size are those of that table, but D and trimming were determined from the DNA. This sample has some 300,000 clones, with about 90% found just once. Specimen: PBMCs or T cells enriched from blood (not recorded which). This TCR was recovered from a woman aged 45-59 years who had been exposed to COVID-19.

In nucleotides, the CDR3 is TGTGCCAGCAGGGGGACTAGCCCGTTCACAGATACGCAGTATTTT. Translated: CASRGTSPFTDTQYF. The gene calls are TRBV6-5 and TRBJ2-3, with TRBD2 matching over 9 bases. Germline V gene sequence: CDR1 MNHEY, CDR2 SVGAGI. V dropped 6 bases and J dropped 2; count of bases not matched to a gene: 6. The CDR3 loop spans 15 amino acids.